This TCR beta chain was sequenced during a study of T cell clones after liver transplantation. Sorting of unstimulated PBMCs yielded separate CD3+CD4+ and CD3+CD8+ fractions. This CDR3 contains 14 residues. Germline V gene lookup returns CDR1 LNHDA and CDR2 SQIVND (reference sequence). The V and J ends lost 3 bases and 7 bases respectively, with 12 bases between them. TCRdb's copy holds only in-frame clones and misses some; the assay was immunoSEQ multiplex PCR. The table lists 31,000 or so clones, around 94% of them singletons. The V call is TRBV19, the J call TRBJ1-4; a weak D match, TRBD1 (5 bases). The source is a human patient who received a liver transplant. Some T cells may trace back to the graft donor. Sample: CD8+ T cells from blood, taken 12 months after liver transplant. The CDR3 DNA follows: TGTGCCAGTAGTATGGGAGGGGTCGGTGAAAAACTGTTTTTT. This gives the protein CASSMGGVGEKLFF.